Presented here are 9 T cell receptor beta chains from one specimen sequenced in a study of T cells after yellow fever vaccination. One entry per CDR3 protein results from TCRdb running MiXCR on the 5' RACE reads. The data contain 40,000 to 50,000 distinct CDR3 sequences, around 6.4% of them singletons. This material consisted of PBMCs, either bulk or a sorted T-cell subset (CD4+, CD8+, memory, or dextramer-sorted; not recorded which), taken 45 days after the yellow fever booster vaccination. The receptor set was obtained from a man between 25 and 39 years old who received the YFV17D yellow fever vaccine.

This clonotype showed up many times. CDR3 nucleotide sequence: TGCAGTGCTAGATACAGGGGGTCGGAGACCCAGTACTTC. Translation: CSARYRGSETQYF. This chain uses TRBV20-1 with TRBJ2-5; 8 positions match TRBD1. The CDR3 covers 13 residues. The germline V gene has CDR1 DFQATT and CDR2 SNEGSKA (reference sequence). Germline trimming cut 2 bases from V and 5 bases from J; bases unmatched to any gene: 4.

In its sample, this clonotype was seen many times. The V gene is TRBV4-2, the J gene TRBJ2-4; D gene uncertain. The CDR3 contains 16 residues. V lost 1 base and J lost 0, with 10 bases in between. Germline V gene sequence: CDR1 LGHNA, CDR2 YNFKEQ. In DNA, the CDR3 is TGTGCCAGCAGCCAAGCTGATACTGTAGCCAAAAACATTCAGTACTTC. This sequence encodes CASSQADTVAKNIQYF.

This clonotype was recorded many times. The chain recombines TRBV5-1 with TRBJ2-3; 12 bases are a match to TRBD2. This CDR3 is 17 amino acids long. Looked up from germline, CDR1 is SGHRS and CDR2 is YFSETQ. Losses at the gene ends were 4 bases for V and 4 bases for J; bases not matched to a gene: 10. The CDR3: CASSLTRTSGNPDTQYF. The CDR3 nucleotides are TGCGCCAGCAGCCTTACCCGGACTAGCGGGAACCCAGATACGCAGTATTTT.

This clonotype was observed many times. This sequence joins TRBV12-3 or TRBV12-4 and TRBJ2-4, with D possibly TRBD1 on 7 matching bases. The CDR3 spans 14 residues. Trimming removed 1 base at V and 9 bases at J, with 13 bases between. Here the CDR3 reads CASSLGNRGGIQYF. CDR3 sequence (DNA): TGTGCCAGCAGTTTAGGGAACAGGGGAGGCATTCAGTACTTC.

This clonotype was recorded many times. This rearrangement joins TRBV7-2 to TRBJ2-1, with TRBD2 matching over 16 bases. Trimming at V came to 5 bases and at J to 7 bases, leaving 20 bases not matched to a gene. This CDR3 has 21 amino acids. Per germline, CDR1 SGHTA and CDR2 FQGNSA. CDR3 coding DNA: TGTGCCAGCAGCCTCATAACCCCTGGGACTAGCGGGAGGGCCGATATGAATGAGCAGTTCTTC. Translating gives CASSLITPGTSGRADMNEQFF.

Regarding this clonotype: The junction and the germline gene differ at one end; a read error may be behind it. This chain connects TRBV12-5 to TRBJ2-1; D not resolved. Germline lookup yields CDR1 LGHNT and CDR2 FRNRAP. The CDR3 sequence is 10 residues long. Here the CDR3 DNA reads TGTGCTAGTGGTTTGACGACCAGCATCTTC. It codes for CASGLTTSIF.

This clonotype came up many times. V usage is TRBV27 and J usage is TRBJ2-2; D unclear. Trimming took 2 bases from V and 5 from J, leaving 12 bases between them. CDR3 length: 15 amino acids. The V gene's germline CDR1 is MNHEY and CDR2 SMNVEV (reference sequence). CDR3 sequence reads: CASSLGTYGTGELFF. CDR3 nucleotide sequence: TGTGCCAGCAGTTTAGGCACCTATGGAACCGGGGAGCTGTTTTTT.

This clonotype has a count of ten or more. The chain joins TRBV4-3 to TRBJ2-1; 10 bases match TRBD2. V was clipped by 2 bases and J by 6 bases; unmatched bases: 13. The germline gives CDR1 LGHNA, CDR2 YSLEER. CDR3 length: 18 amino acids. The CDR3 sequence: CASSQLTSGTRGVNEQFF. CDR3 DNA sequence: TGCGCCAGCAGCCAACTTACTAGCGGGACCCGAGGGGTCAATGAGCAGTTCTTC.

This clonotype has just one count. This likely comes from a read error, as the CDR3 has no conserved phenylalanine or tryptophan at its end. The chain has TRBV6-5 and TRBJ2-5; no clear D. Trimming removed 2 bases from V and 7 bases from J, with 5 bases in between. CDR1 is MNHEY and CDR2 is SVGAGI in the germline V gene. This CDR3 has 11 amino acids. CDR3 region: CASSYGVTQYY. CDR3 sequence (DNA): TGTGCCAGCAGTTACGGTGTGACCCAGTACTAC.